This T cell receptor beta chain was sequenced during a study of beta chain features in type 1 diabetes (dated by TCRdb to the late 2010s). Looking at the study overall: Patients and healthy donors did not differ in mean age, gender distribution, total cell number or subset yield. In the study, TCRB repertoires of sorted circulating CD4+ T cell subsets from recently diagnosed type 1 diabetes patients were compared with those of matched healthy donors. A total of 90 million to 120 million sorted cells were examined across all samples, and a strong correlation was observed between cell number per subset and RNA yield. Regulatory and stem cell-like memory subsets were isolated from only 8 patients and roughly eight healthy donors, whereas naive and central memory subsets came from all 30 or so donors.

A single peripheral blood draw of around 0.11 L on average was collected from each donor into heparinised tubes. Using a panel that included CD45RO, CCR7, CD25, CD127, CD95 and CD27, naive, central memory, regulatory and stem cell-like memory CD4+ T cells were sorted on a BD FACSAria II. Purity was above 95% for every sorted population. PBMCs were separated immediately by Lymphoprep density gradient centrifugation and were stained directly, without being cultured. So that batch effects would be minimized, each experiment stained and sorted samples in pairs, pairing one healthy donor with one patient. All of the isolated RNA was reverse transcribed with the High Capacity cDNA Reverse Transcription Kit, so expressed TCRB transcripts were sequenced. Deep immunoSEQ sequencing was performed on naive, central memory and regulatory T cell samples, with an average of roughly 3.5 million total reads per sample. Sorted cells were lysed in RLT buffer and RNA was extracted with DNase-treated RNeasy Micro or Mini kits, depending on cell number. Each cell subset was processed on its own to prevent cross-contamination, while patient and healthy donor samples were processed together. Using the immunoSEQ multiplex PCR, TCRB sequences were amplified from cDNA into 87-bp fragments spanning the CDR3 region. Sequencing of the amplicons was done on the Illumina HiSeq platform. Concerning the study's data processing: PCR bias was computationally corrected using synthetic template baselines, reads within Hamming distance 2 were collapsed, and singletons that could not be merged were discarded. Reads were aligned to IMGT to assign V, D and J genes, CDR3 length, and insertions or deletions at six rearrangement sites. Within each subset, clonotype counts were normalized to sorted cell number, after which true diversity and Gini coefficients were computed with the tcR R package. The overlap coefficient, calculated on TCRB nucleotide sequences, was used to quantify repertoire sharing. Out-of-frame TCRB sequences from naive cells were analyzed to stand in for the pre-selection repertoire. The table was pulled from immuneACCESS by TCRdb, which kept in-frame rearrangements only. Such tables lose some clones; where checked, under half of the loss comes from unresolved V genes, and the rest has no known cause. D and trimming come from the DNA, and the V and J calls and clone size come from that table. The sample table lists under 450,000 clones, 11% to 15% of them with a count of one. The ten largest clones represent around 0.035% of the sample.

On this clone: Its cognate antigen has yet to be identified. Base-call qualities are not available, and no considerably larger clone is one nucleotide away.

General conclusions and limits of the study: Naive, central memory and regulatory TCRB repertoires appeared more similar among patients than among healthy donors. Because cDNA was sequenced instead of genomic DNA, activated cells with high expression could be over-represented, although the groups did not differ in activation or CD3 levels. Type 1 diabetes patients showed a moderate but significant shortening of TCRB CDR3 length in all four CD4+ subsets. HLA sub-analyses involved small numbers of individuals, so any influence of HLA type on TCRB rearrangement remained unresolved. Shorter templates might have been favored by PCR, but patient and control samples were amplified and corrected together, so both groups would have been affected equally by any skew. At VDJ recombination sites, type 1 diabetes patients had fewer insertions and more deleted nucleotides, which implies abnormalities in thymic rearrangement.

V and J lose 3 bases and 4 bases, and a span of 13 bases separates them. The CDR3 goes from the cysteine to the phenylalanine over 14 residues. Just CDR3 DNA is preserved here, 42 bases in frame from base 1. From a lookup of the germline V gene, CDR1 and CDR2 are SGDLS and YYNGEE. Rearrangement joined TRBV9 to TRBJ1-2; TRBD1 is a weak D gene call, 6 bases matching. Material for sequencing was naive CD4+ T cells from blood. The sample's cell subset or site label, in plain terms: true naive CD4+ T cells. This TCR came from a man aged 25 to 45 in good health. The CDR3 sequence is CASSAITGSYGYTF. The DNA is as follows: TGTGCCAGCAGCGCGATCACAGGGTCCTATGGCTACACCTTC.